The rows below give T cell receptor beta chains drawn from one sample of a study of monozygotic twins with inflammatory bowel disease. Reprocessing the 5' RACE reads, TCRdb reports a single entry for every CDR3 protein and omits DNA. The sample yields under 350,000 distinct CDR3 sequences, of which the top ten take up over 5%. Material for sequencing was blood. These receptors were collected from a human donor with ulcerative colitis or Crohn's disease, or a healthy co-twin of an affected twin (not recorded which). The CDR3 runs from the conserved cysteine through the conserved F or W.

V	J	CDR3
TRBV24-1	TRBJ2-7	CATSEGSYEQYF
TRBV10-3	TRBJ2-7	CAISESGGGLTDYEQYF
TRBV10-3	TRBJ2-7	CAISEGGETLYEQYF
TRBV11-1	TRBJ2-1	CASSFERRGRDSFLEQFF
TRBV28	TRBJ2-4	CASSFAATSAKNIQYF
TRBV6-5	TRBJ2-1	CASSSLGKAGVTYNEQFF
TRBV7-9	TRBJ1-5	CASSSQGAIQPQHF
TRBV18	TRBJ2-1	CASSRPGRDKFF
TRBV20-1	TRBJ2-7	CSARAPGSGELGQYF
TRBV7-2	TRBJ2-5	CASSLGLGGLQETQYF
TRBV7-8	TRBJ2-1	CASSSGTTGGNEQFF
TRBV7-2	TRBJ2-7	CASSSTLAGANEQYF
TRBV5-1	TRBJ2-7	CASSIDRGLDEQYF
TRBV11-2	TRBJ2-4	CASSLEGWVSTKNIQYF
TRBV5-1	TRBJ2-3	CASSLVARWTDTQYF
TRBV7-9	TRBJ1-4	CASSPGSPNEKLFF